Shown below are 32 T cell receptor beta chains from a single sample sequenced in a study of CD8 T cells in Susac syndrome. The authors reverse transcribed about 0.5 to 1 ug RNA with random hexamers. TCRdb independently ran MiXCR on the immunoSEQ multiplex PCR reads; one entry per CDR3 protein. The data contain about 440,000 distinct CDR3 sequences, approximately 85% of them singletons. Sequenced: CD8+ T cells from PBMCs. These receptors were obtained from a human donor with multiple sclerosis.

The V and J genes are TRBV7-2 and TRBJ2-7; TRBD2 matches at 14 bases. The CDR3 consists of 18 residues. Trimming cost V 4 bases and J 4 bases; bases outside gene matches: 12. The V gene's germline CDR1 is SGHTA and CDR2 FQGNSA. The DNA of the CDR3 is TGTGCCAGCAGCTCGCCGACTAGCGGGAGGGCGGGAGTATACGAGCAGTACTTC. Translation gives CASSSPTSGRAGVYEQYF.

This chain uses TRBV3-1 with TRBJ2-3, with D possibly TRBD2 on 5 matching bases. V lost 3 bases and J 0 bases, leaving 13 bases between the germline ends. CDR3 length: 16 amino acids. Germline CDR1 is LGHDT and CDR2 is YNNKEL (reference sequence). The CDR3 loop is CASSQNGLSSTDTQYF. The CDR3 DNA follows: TGTGCCAGCAGCCAGAACGGACTTTCTAGCACAGATACGCAGTATTTT.

This clonotype was recorded a few times. At one of its ends the junction is not consistent with the germline gene, which may arise from a read error. The CDR3 coding sequence is TGTGCCAGCACCTTACTCGCCTCTAAGGGGACTGAAGCTTTCTTT. It yields the protein CASTLLASKGTEAFF. J is TRBJ1-1 and V is TRBV7-9; D possibly corresponds to TRBD1 (5 bases). This CDR3 spans 15 amino acids. CDR1 is SEHNR and CDR2 is FQNEAQ in the germline V gene (reference sequence).

This clonotype turned up a few times. The final CDR3 position lacks the conserved phenylalanine or tryptophan, pointing to a likely read error. The chain uses TRBV6-2 or TRBV6-3 and TRBJ2-7; D call uncertain. V dropped 5 bases and J dropped 2 bases, with 7 bases sitting between them. This CDR3 is 12 amino acids long. From germline, CDR1 is MNHEY and CDR2 SVGEGT. The CDR3 bases are TGTGCCAGCAGTCCAGGAGCCTACGAGCAGTACTTG. Translating it yields CASSPGAYEQYL.

The chain couples TRBV29-1 to TRBJ2-1, with D unclear. The CDR3 is made up of 13 amino acids. Germline CDR1 reads SQVTM; CDR2 reads ANQGSEA. V shed 1 base and J shed 6 bases, with 10 bases lying between them. CDR3 region: CSVEGRNPNEQFF. CDR3 DNA: TGCAGCGTTGAAGGACGAAATCCCAATGAGCAGTTCTTC.

The chain joins TRBV5-4 to TRBJ1-1; D gene uncertain. Germline-derived CDR1 and CDR2 are SGHNT and YYREEE (reference sequence). V shed 0 bases and J shed 6 bases, with 6 bases lying between them. This CDR3 has 12 residues. CDR3 protein: CASSLDLAEAFF. CDR3 sequence (DNA): TGTGCCAGCAGCTTGGATCTGGCTGAAGCTTTCTTT. The full variable domain, its missing parts supplied by reference TRBV5-4 and TRBJ1-1, is ETGVTQSPTHLIKTRGQQVTLRCSSQSGHNTVSWYQQALGQGPQFIFQYYREEENGRGNFPPRFSGLQFPNYSSELNVNALELDDSALYLCASSLDLAEAFFGQGTRLTVV.

This rearrangement joins TRBV11-2 to TRBJ2-3; 11 nucleotides agree with TRBD2. The CDR3 spans 15 residues. V shed 3 bases, J shed 5 bases, and the junction held 4 bases outside the gene matches. The germline CDR1 and CDR2 sequences are SGHAT and FQNNGV. The CDR3 sequence is CASSFIGTSGDTQYF. Here the CDR3 DNA reads TGTGCCAGCAGCTTTATAGGGACTAGCGGAGATACGCAGTATTTT.

The chain employs TRBV23-1 and TRBJ2-1, with 12 bases identical to TRBD1. TRBV23-1 is known as an ORF, though its function is uncertain. J gave up 5 bases and V 0 bases, and 14 bases lay outside the gene matches. This CDR3 region has 20 residues. CDR3 sequence reads: CASSQSTALGTGGPHNEQFF. CDR3 nucleotides: TGCGCCAGCAGTCAATCCACGGCCCTTGGGACAGGGGGCCCCCACAATGAGCAGTTCTTC.

The V gene is TRBV12-3 or TRBV12-4, the J gene TRBJ1-2; TRBD1 matches at 9 bases. V lost 5 bases to trimming and J lost 0 bases; unmatched junction nucleotides: 4. This CDR3 spans 15 amino acids. The CDR3 DNA reads TGTGCCAGCAGTAAAACAGGGGGCACTAACTATGGCTACACCTTC. It yields the protein CASSKTGGTNYGYTF.

This clonotype was found a few times. The rearrangement uses TRBV6-1 and TRBJ1-2; 8 bases are a match to TRBD1. This CDR3 has 14 amino acids. Losses at the gene ends were 6 bases for V and 6 bases for J; bases not matched to a gene: 9. In germline, CDR1 is MNHNS, CDR2 SASEGT. This chain's CDR3 is CASSPRQGWDGYTF. The CDR3 DNA reads TGTGCCAGCAGCCCTCGACAGGGGTGGGATGGCTACACCTTC.

This chain links TRBV3-1 with TRBJ1-1, with D possibly matching TRBD1 (6 bases). Germline V gives CDR1 LGHDT, CDR2 YNNKEL (reference sequence). The CDR3 consists of 13 residues. The V end was cut by 1 base, the J end by 10 bases, with 13 bases between. Here the CDR3 reads CASSQAGTFGAFF. CDR3 in DNA: TGTGCCAGCAGCCAAGCAGGGACATTTGGAGCTTTCTTT. The variable domain in full, with the rest retrieved from reference TRBV3-1 and TRBJ1-1, is DTAVSQTPKYLVTQMGNDKSIKCEQNLGHDTMYWYKQDSKKFLKIMFSYNNKELIINETVPNRFSPKSPDKAHLNLHINSLELGDSAVYFCASSQAGTFGAFFGQGTRLTVV.

This chain links TRBV5-4 with TRBJ2-7; possible D gene TRBD1, 5 bases. Germline lookup yields CDR1 SGHNT and CDR2 YYREEE (reference sequence). CDR3 size: 13 residues. V was trimmed by 3 bases and J by 3 bases, leaving 10 bases between them. The CDR3 here is CASSSQVDYEQYF. The CDR3 nucleotides read TGTGCCAGCAGCTCACAGGTTGACTACGAGCAGTACTTC.

The J gene is TRBJ2-3, the V gene TRBV3-1; no clear D. This CDR3 spans 12 amino acids. V was clipped by 0 bases and J by 7 bases, with 5 bases between them. From germline, CDR1 is LGHDT and CDR2 YNNKEL (reference sequence). In DNA, the CDR3 is TGTGCCAGCAGCCAAGATCTGAATACGCAGTATTTT. Its translation is CASSQDLNTQYF.

This clonotype was recorded only once. The chain joins TRBV4-1 to TRBJ2-7; D gene ambiguous. V shed 0 bases and J shed 3 bases, with 9 bases lying between them. The CDR3 is made up of 14 amino acids. Per the germline V gene, CDR1 is MGHRA and CDR2 is YSYEKL. CDR3: CASSQEKGGYEQYF. The CDR3 DNA reads TGCGCCAGCAGCCAAGAGAAGGGTGGCTACGAGCAGTACTTC.

The chain has TRBV5-1 and TRBJ2-1; TRBD1 might be the D (6 bases). The CDR3 is 15 amino acids. V lost 5 bases to trimming and J lost 3 bases, with 15 bases between them. CDR1 is SGHRS and CDR2 is YFSETQ in the germline V gene. CDR3 DNA: TGCGCCAGCAGTTCCTCAGGGACACTCTACAATGAGCAGTTCTTC. This translates into CASSSSGTLYNEQFF.

The rearrangement uses TRBV29-1 and TRBJ1-1, with TRBD1 identical over 9 bases. Germline CDR1 is SQVTM and CDR2 is ANQGSEA. J lost 5 bases, V lost 5 bases, and 9 bases had no gene match. This CDR3 is built from 14 residues. Here the CDR3 reads CSVPLDRGGTEAFF. CDR3 DNA sequence: TGCAGCGTTCCACTGGACAGGGGAGGAACTGAAGCTTTCTTT. The full variable domain, with the rest looked up from reference TRBV29-1 and TRBJ1-1, is SAVISQKPSRDICQRGTSLTIQCQVDSQVTMMFWYRQQPGQSLTLIATANQGSEATYESGFVIDKFPISRPNLTFSTLTVSNMSPEDSSIYLCSVPLDRGGTEAFFGQGTRLTVV.

V is TRBV7-2 and J is TRBJ1-2; TRBD1 is a possible D gene (6 bases). Deletions cut 2 bases from V and 6 bases from J, with 16 bases between. CDR1 is SGHTA, CDR2 FQGNSA, per germline. The CDR3 sequence is 15 residues long. The CDR3 loop is CASSLIVGAGDGYTF. CDR3 DNA sequence: TGTGCCAGCAGCTTAATAGTCGGGGCAGGGGATGGCTACACCTTC.

The chain employs TRBV28 and TRBJ1-5; D is unresolved. With 6 bases removed from V and 3 bases from J, the gap between germline ends came to 12 bases. Germline V gene lookup returns CDR1 MDHEN and CDR2 SYDVKM. CDR3 size: 14 residues. CDR3 in DNA: TGTGCCAGCAGGACTGCCGGGGTCAATCAGCCCCAGCATTTT. Amino acids: CASRTAGVNQPQHF.

The chain combines TRBV29-1 with TRBJ2-7; 7 bases agree with TRBD1. Germline trimming cut 3 bases from V and 0 bases from J; bases unmatched to any gene: 11. Germline V lookup: CDR1 SQVTM, CDR2 ANQGSEA. The CDR3 covers 16 residues. CDR3 residues: CSVDGTDGSDSYEQYF. For the CDR3, the DNA is TGCAGCGTTGACGGGACAGACGGATCTGACTCCTACGAGCAGTACTTC.

The gene calls are TRBV7-9 and TRBJ2-3, with a possible D match to TRBD2 (6 bases). This CDR3 contains 13 residues. The germline V and J ends were trimmed by 8 bases and 4 bases, with 13 bases remaining between them. The germline V gene has CDR1 SEHNR and CDR2 FQNEAQ (reference sequence). The CDR3 sequence is CASYSAGSDTQYF. The CDR3 DNA reads as TGTGCCAGCTATAGCGCGGGGTCAGATACGCAGTATTTT.

The chain is built from TRBV7-9 and TRBJ2-1; TRBD2 aligns across 8 bases. From germline, CDR1 is SEHNR and CDR2 FQNEAQ (reference sequence). The CDR3 spans 15 residues. V lost 6 bases to trimming and J lost 5 bases; unmatched junction nucleotides: 9. The CDR3 loop is CASSSSSAGDNEQFF. In DNA form, the CDR3 reads TGTGCCAGCAGTTCCAGTTCAGCGGGAGACAATGAGCAGTTCTTC.

This sequence joins TRBV10-3 and TRBJ2-3; TRBD1 aligns across 9 bases. The V gene end was trimmed by 2 bases and the J gene end by 2 bases; junction bases not matched to a gene: 8. The CDR3 spans 17 residues. Germline CDR1 ENHRY, CDR2 SYGVKD. The CDR3 protein is CAISEGEWTGDTDTQYF. CDR3 bases: TGTGCCATCAGTGAGGGGGAATGGACAGGGGACACAGATACGCAGTATTTT.

The J gene is TRBJ2-1, the V gene TRBV28; the match to TRBD2 covers 11 bases. Germline V gene data show CDR1 as MDHEN and CDR2 as SYDVKM. The V gene end was trimmed by 4 bases and the J gene end by 8 bases; junction bases not matched to a gene: 13. CDR3 size: 17 residues. CDR3 loop: CASSSHLEGSGGDEQFF. Here the CDR3 DNA reads TGTGCCAGCAGTTCCCACTTAGAAGGTAGCGGGGGGGATGAGCAGTTCTTC.

CDR3 DNA: TGCGCCAGCAGCCGCTCGCCACGGGACCCGAACACTGAAGCTTTCTTT. This sequence encodes CASSRSPRDPNTEAFF. The rearrangement uses TRBV23-1 and TRBJ1-1; TRBD1 is a possible D gene (5 bases). TRBV23-1 is labeled an ORF, and its function is uncertain. V dropped 6 bases and J dropped 1 base, with 18 bases sitting between them. This CDR3 region has 16 residues.

The chain employs TRBV28 and TRBJ2-1, with 9 bases that match TRBD2. V trimming: 5 bases; J trimming: 8 bases; junction bases outside the gene matches: 10. Per germline, CDR1 MDHEN and CDR2 SYDVKM. This CDR3 is 15 amino acids long. CDR3 nucleotides: TGTGCCAGCAGTGACGGGACTAGCAGGTGGGATGAGCAGTTCTTC. Its protein product is CASSDGTSRWDEQFF.

This chain joins TRBV28 and TRBJ1-1; no definite D call. V was pared by 2 bases and J by 0 bases, with 4 bases between. CDR3 length: 13 amino acids. Germline loops: CDR1 MDHEN, CDR2 SYDVKM. The CDR3 loop is CASSLRVNTEAFF. In DNA, the CDR3 is TGTGCCAGCAGTTTAAGGGTGAACACTGAAGCTTTCTTT. Looking up the rest from reference TRBV28 and TRBJ1-1 gives the full variable domain: DVKVTQSSRYLVKRTGEKVFLECVQDMDHENMFWYRQDPGLGLRLIYFSYDVKMKEKGDIPEGYSVSREKKERFSLILESASTNQTSMYLCASSLRVNTEAFFGQGTRLTVV.

This clonotype was recorded once. This chain uses TRBV6-2 or TRBV6-3 with TRBJ2-1, with a possible D match to TRBD2 (6 bases). Germline V gene sequence: CDR1 MNHEY, CDR2 SVGEGT. The CDR3 consists of 17 residues. V dropped 6 bases and J dropped 0 bases, with 18 bases sitting between them. The CDR3 DNA reads TGTGCCAGCAGGGGTCTAGCGTTCCAGAGCTCCTACAATGAGCAGTTCTTC. Encoded protein: CASRGLAFQSSYNEQFF.

This sequence joins TRBV4-1 and TRBJ2-3; 7 nucleotides line up with TRBD1. The CDR3 extends over 14 amino acids. The germline V gene encodes CDR1 MGHRA and CDR2 YSYEKL. The junction had 2 bases not matched to a gene; V was cut back by 0 bases and J by 5 bases. The CDR3 here is CASSQERGQDTQYF. CDR3 sequence (DNA): TGCGCCAGCAGCCAAGAAAGGGGGCAAGATACGCAGTATTTT.

This rearrangement joins TRBV27 to TRBJ2-7; D unresolved. The V and J ends lost 5 bases and 3 bases respectively, with 11 bases between them. Germline-derived CDR1 and CDR2 are MNHEY and SMNVEV (reference sequence). The CDR3 contains 13 residues. The CDR3 DNA reads as TGTGCCAGCAGTATCGGACCGAACTACGAGCAGTACTTC. Translated, it gives CASSIGPNYEQYF.

The V gene is TRBV27, the J gene TRBJ2-6; TRBD1 is a possible D gene (5 bases). The CDR3 spans 17 residues. Germline V CDR1 and CDR2: MNHEY, SMNVEV (reference sequence). Trimming removed 5 bases at V and 0 bases at J, with 14 bases between. The CDR3 nucleotides are TGTGCCAGCAGTACCTGGGGCGTAAGCTCTGGGGCCAACGTCCTGACTTTC. Protein product: CASSTWGVSSGANVLTF.

The gene calls are TRBV15 and TRBJ2-1; D may match TRBD1 or TRBD2 (5 bases each). Trimming stripped 3 bases from V and 2 bases from J, with 17 bases between. CDR1 LNHNV and CDR2 YYDKDF come from the germline V gene (reference sequence). The CDR3 runs 17 residues. The CDR3 is CATSSFTGTPTYNEQFF. CDR3 in DNA: TGTGCCACCAGCAGTTTTACCGGGACCCCGACCTACAATGAGCAGTTCTTC.

This chain joins TRBV23-1 and TRBJ1-1, with D uncertain. TRBV23-1 is an ORF; its function is uncertain. This CDR3 is 17 amino acids long. Between the trimmed V and J ends, which lost 0 bases and 1 base, there was a span of 15 bases. The CDR3 protein is CASSQSMEGSWNTEAFF. CDR3 in DNA: TGCGCCAGCAGTCAATCGATGGAGGGAAGTTGGAACACTGAAGCTTTCTTT.